This T cell receptor beta chain was captured by sequencing in a study of blood T cell repertoires in COVID-19. Study-wide background: COVID-19 samples, acute and convalescent, were from the United States, Italy and Spain. In each case, the material was cDNA or gDNA derived from T cells, B-cell-depleted T cells, or PBMCs.

This CDR3 is 14 amino acids long. V was cut by 1 base and J by 5 bases, with 12 bases left in between. Germline V gene sequence: CDR1 LNHDA, CDR2 SQIVND (reference sequence). In the original workflow: Estimated nucleated cell counts came from reference gene primer amplification. Clones were sequenced by immunoSEQ multiplex PCR, and TCRdb holds only the in-frame ones, with some missing. From that table come the V and J calls and clone size; the DNA was used to work out D and trimming. The table records under 75,000 clones, just over 85% of them present only once. The chain combines TRBV19 with TRBJ2-7; possible D gene TRBD1, 5 bases. This clonotype was obtained from a woman older than 75 with active COVID-19. The specimen sequenced was peripheral blood. The CDR3 is CASSIGPGIHEQYF. The CDR3 DNA reads TGTGCCAGTAGTATAGGCCCAGGGATCCACGAGCAGTACTTC.